Below are 15 T cell receptor beta chains sequenced from a single sample in a study of vaccination and CD4 T cells after COVID-19. Time point reported: late sampling 161 to 241 days after vaccination in three convalescent patients. One entry per CDR3 protein results from TCRdb running MiXCR on the PCR reads. The sample carries 26,000 or so distinct CDR3 sequences, 50% recorded once. The sequencing here drew on CD4+ T cells from blood, taken about 7 months after SARS-CoV-2 vaccination. The receptors come from a human donor who had recovered from COVID-19.

V gene TRBV7-9 combines with J gene TRBJ2-7; D gene unclear. The germline CDR1 and CDR2 sequences are SEHNR and FQNEAQ (reference sequence). V dropped 4 bases and J dropped 0 bases, with 4 bases sitting between them. This CDR3 is 12 amino acids long. CDR3 coding DNA: TGTGCCAGCAGCTGGAACTCCTACGAGCAGTACTTC. Translated: CASSWNSYEQYF.

This chain connects TRBV18 to TRBJ2-3, with D possibly matching TRBD2 (5 bases). V was shortened by 3 bases and J by 8 bases, with 15 bases between the two germline ends. Germline loops: CDR1 KGHSH, CDR2 LQKENI. The CDR3 is made up of 14 amino acids. The CDR3 sequence: CASSPSPGSATQYF. The CDR3 DNA sequence: TGTGCCAGCTCACCTTCCCCGGGATCGGCTACGCAGTATTTT.

V usage is TRBV20-1 and J usage is TRBJ2-3; TRBD2 matches at 12 bases. CDR3 size: 18 residues. Looked up from germline, CDR1 is DFQATT and CDR2 is SNEGSKA (reference sequence). V gave up 5 bases and J gave up 0 bases; unmatched junction bases: 12. In nucleotides, the CDR3 is TGCAGTGCTTCGGGTCGGACTAGCGGGGTGTACAGCACAGATACGCAGTATTTT. This encodes CSASGRTSGVYSTDTQYF.

CDR3 DNA: TGTGCCAGCAGACAGACTAGCGGGAATTATCGGTCCTACAATGAGCAGTTCTTC. Translated: CASRQTSGNYRSYNEQFF. V gene TRBV6-1 combines with J gene TRBJ2-1; 11 nucleotides agree with TRBD2. The CDR3 spans 18 residues. Trimming removed 6 bases from V and 1 base from J; junction bases left unmatched: 11. The germline CDR1 and CDR2 sequences are MNHNS and SASEGT.

The gene calls are TRBV5-1 and TRBJ2-3; 10 bases line up with TRBD2. Germline V CDR1 and CDR2: SGHRS, YFSETQ. This CDR3 comprises 16 residues. V trimming: 0 bases; J trimming: 6 bases; junction bases outside the gene matches: 7. The CDR3 sequence: CASSLGTSGPWDTQYF. CDR3 DNA: TGCGCCAGCAGCTTGGGGACTAGCGGCCCGTGGGATACGCAGTATTTT.

This clonotype was recorded once. The rearrangement links TRBV28 to TRBJ2-5; D unresolved. Germline assignment: CDR1 MDHEN and CDR2 SYDVKM. The V end was cut by 3 bases, the J end by 5 bases, with 16 bases between. This CDR3 has 15 residues. CDR3 loop: CASSLASLNMETQYF. For the CDR3, the DNA is TGTGCCAGCAGTTTGGCCAGCCTCAATATGGAGACCCAGTACTTC.

The gene calls are TRBV7-3 and TRBJ2-7; 14 bases are shared with TRBD2. The J segment lost 3 bases and the V segment lost 0 bases, leaving 1 base of the junction unmatched. Germline CDR1 reads SGHTA; CDR2 reads FQGTGA. This CDR3 is built from 16 residues. CDR3 sequence: CASSLTGTSGSYEQYF. The CDR3 DNA is TGTGCCAGCAGCTTAACGGGGACTAGCGGGAGCTACGAGCAGTACTTC.

V usage is TRBV2 and J usage is TRBJ2-5, with D perhaps assigned TRBD1 or TRBD2 (5 bases each). Germline lookup yields CDR1 SNHLY and CDR2 FYNNEI. Trimming shortened V by 10 bases and J by 1 base, and 19 bases separated the two germline ends. The CDR3 sequence is 15 residues long. CDR3 sequence: CATSRERTTQETQYF. CDR3 in DNA: TGTGCCACCTCCAGGGAGAGGACCACCCAAGAGACCCAGTACTTC.

In this sample, this clonotype turned up a few times. This chain joins TRBV7-3 and TRBJ2-3; 8 bases match TRBD2. The CDR3 is made up of 17 amino acids. Per germline, CDR1 SGHTA and CDR2 FQGTGA. The V segment lost 2 bases and the J segment 5 bases; nucleotides outside the gene matches: 12. The CDR3 here is CASSLGFGTREVDTQYF. CDR3 in DNA: TGTGCCAGCAGCTTAGGCTTTGGGACTAGGGAAGTAGATACGCAGTATTTT.

The chain is built from TRBV19 and TRBJ1-2; 8 bases are a match to TRBD1. The CDR3 runs to 15 residues. Trimming cost V 7 bases and J 3 bases; bases outside gene matches: 10. The germline V gene has CDR1 LNHDA and CDR2 SQIVND (reference sequence). Here the CDR3 reads CASTPQGANDYGYTF. CDR3 DNA sequence: TGTGCCAGTACTCCCCAGGGGGCCAACGACTATGGCTACACCTTC.

The chain recombines TRBV19 with TRBJ2-3; 7 bases line up with TRBD2. Germline loops: CDR1 LNHDA, CDR2 SQIVND (reference sequence). There are 12 residues in the CDR3. Trimming removed 10 bases from V and 9 bases from J; junction bases left unmatched: 10. CDR3 loop: CAIQAGARTQYF. CDR3 nucleotide sequence: TGTGCCATCCAGGCGGGAGCTAGGACGCAGTATTTT.

The chain links TRBV20-1 to TRBJ2-4; the D is unclear. Germline V lookup: CDR1 DFQATT, CDR2 SNEGSKA (reference sequence). Trimming took off 0 bases at V and 0 bases at J, with 15 bases between the two ends. This CDR3 is built from 17 residues. The CDR3 here is CSARDWGGVEAKNIQYF. The CDR3 coding sequence is TGCAGTGCTAGAGATTGGGGTGGGGTAGAAGCCAAAAACATTCAGTACTTC.

V usage is TRBV20-1 and J usage is TRBJ1-1, with TRBD1 as a possible D gene (5 bases). The CDR3 totals 13 residues. Looked up from germline, CDR1 is DFQATT and CDR2 is SNEGSKA (reference sequence). The ends were cut back, 3 bases at V and 3 bases at J, with 11 bases in the middle. The DNA of the CDR3 is TGCAGTGCTAGCCGGGGCGAGGACACTGAAGCTTTCTTT. Translating gives CSASRGEDTEAFF.

This chain joins TRBV4-1 and TRBJ2-3; D is tentatively TRBD1 or TRBD2 (5 bases each). The germline gives CDR1 MGHRA, CDR2 YSYEKL. This CDR3 has 16 residues. V gave up 3 bases and J gave up 0 bases, with 13 bases separating them. The CDR3 region is CASSHTGPASTDTQYF. CDR3 DNA sequence: TGCGCCAGCAGCCACACGGGACCTGCTAGCACAGATACGCAGTATTTT.

The chain carries TRBV27 and TRBJ2-1; 12 bases map to TRBD2. This CDR3 comprises 17 residues. The junction had 7 bases not matched to a gene; V was cut back by 7 bases and J by 0 bases. Looked up from germline, CDR1 is MNHEY and CDR2 is SMNVEV (reference sequence). The CDR3 region is CASTRLAGVGSYNEQFF. The CDR3 nucleotides are TGTGCCAGCACCCGACTAGCGGGAGTGGGCTCCTACAATGAGCAGTTCTTC.